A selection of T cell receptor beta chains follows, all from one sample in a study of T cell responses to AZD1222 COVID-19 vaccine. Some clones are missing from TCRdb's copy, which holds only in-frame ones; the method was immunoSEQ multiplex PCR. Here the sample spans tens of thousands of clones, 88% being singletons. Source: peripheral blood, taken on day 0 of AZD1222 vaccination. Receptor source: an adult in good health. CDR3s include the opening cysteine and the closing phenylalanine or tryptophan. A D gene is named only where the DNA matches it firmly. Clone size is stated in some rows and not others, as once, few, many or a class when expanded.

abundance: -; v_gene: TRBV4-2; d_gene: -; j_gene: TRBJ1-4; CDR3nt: TGTGCCAGCAGCCAAGTGTCAGGGAGTAATGAAAAACTGTTTTTT; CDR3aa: CASSQVSGSNEKLFF
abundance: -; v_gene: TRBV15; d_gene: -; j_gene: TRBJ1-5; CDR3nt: TGTGCCACCAGCAGAGATTTGAGGGGCTTTAGTAGCAATCAGCCCCAGCATTTT; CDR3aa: CATSRDLRGFSSNQPQHF
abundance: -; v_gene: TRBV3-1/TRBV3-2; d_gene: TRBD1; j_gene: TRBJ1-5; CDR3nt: TGTGCCAGCAGCCACGGACAGGCCCATACTCAGCCCCAGCATTTT; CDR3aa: CASSHGQAHTQPQHF
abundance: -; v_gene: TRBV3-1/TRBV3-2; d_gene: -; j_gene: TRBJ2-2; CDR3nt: TGTGCCAGCAGCCGTCAGGCGCTCTTCGGGGAGCTGTTTTTT; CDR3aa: CASSRQALFGELFF
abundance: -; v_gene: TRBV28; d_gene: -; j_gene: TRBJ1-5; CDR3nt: TGTGCCAGCAGTGCCAGGGGTGCTAATCAGCCCCAGCATTTT; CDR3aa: CASSARGANQPQHF
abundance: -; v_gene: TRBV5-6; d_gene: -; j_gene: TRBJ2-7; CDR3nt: TGTGCCAGCAGCTCAGGACAGAAGCACTACGAGCAGTACTTC; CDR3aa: CASSSGQKHYEQYF
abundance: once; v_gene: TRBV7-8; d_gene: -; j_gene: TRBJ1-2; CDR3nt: TGTGCCAGCAGCTTAAGGAGTAACATCAACTATGGCTACACCTTC; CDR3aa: CASSLRSNINYGYTF
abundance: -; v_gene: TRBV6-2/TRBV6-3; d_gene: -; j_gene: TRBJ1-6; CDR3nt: TGTGCCAGCAGTTACTCGACTACAGGCCCTCACCGCAATTCACCCCTCCACTTT; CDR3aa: CASSYSTTGPHRNSPLHF
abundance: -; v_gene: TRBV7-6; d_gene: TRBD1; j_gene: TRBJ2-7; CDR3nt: TGTGCCAGCAGCCCGTCCGGGACAGGACAACCCTCCCTTGCCGAGCAGTACTTC; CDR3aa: CASSPSGTGQPSLAEQYF
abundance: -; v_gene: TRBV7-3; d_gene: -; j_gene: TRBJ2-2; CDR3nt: TGTGCCAGCAGCTTAATTCCTAACACCGGGGAGCTGTTTTTT; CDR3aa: CASSLIPNTGELFF
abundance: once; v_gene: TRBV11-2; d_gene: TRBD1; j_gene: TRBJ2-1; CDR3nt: TGTGCCAGCAGCTTTGTGAACAGGGGGACCAGGAGCTCCTACAATGAGCAGTTCTTC; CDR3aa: CASSFVNRGTRSSYNEQFF